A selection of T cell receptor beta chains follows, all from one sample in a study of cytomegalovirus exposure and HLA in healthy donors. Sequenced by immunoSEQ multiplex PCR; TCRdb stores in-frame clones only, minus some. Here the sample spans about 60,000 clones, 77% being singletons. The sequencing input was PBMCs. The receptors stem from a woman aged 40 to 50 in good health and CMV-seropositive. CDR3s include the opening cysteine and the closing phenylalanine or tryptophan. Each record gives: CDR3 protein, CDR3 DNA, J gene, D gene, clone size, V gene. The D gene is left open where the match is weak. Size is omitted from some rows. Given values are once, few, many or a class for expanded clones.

CDR3: CASSFRAGGFGSNEKLFF
DNA: TGTGCCAGCAGCTTTAGGGCAGGGGGCTTCGGCTCTAATGAAAAACTGTTTTTT
J: TRBJ1-4
D: TRBD1
size: few
V: TRBV7-2

CDR3: CASSLGGQFHQPQHF
DNA: TGTGCCAGCAGTTTAGGTGGACAGTTTCATCAGCCCCAGCATTTT
J: TRBJ1-5
D: NA
size: NA
V: TRBV28

CDR3: CASSYTQGTSYEQYF
DNA: TGTGCCAGCAGCTATACGCAGGGAACATCTTACGAGCAGTACTTC
J: TRBJ2-7
D: NA
size: NA
V: TRBV11-2

CDR3: CASSFTSGGASNEQFF
DNA: TGTGCCAGCTCATTTACTAGCGGGGGGGCTAGTAATGAGCAGTTCTTC
J: TRBJ2-1
D: TRBD2
size: NA
V: TRBV18

CDR3: CASSGEAGGFDGYTF
DNA: TGTGCCAGCAGTGGCGAGGCAGGGGGCTTTGATGGCTACACCTTC
J: TRBJ1-2
D: TRBD1
size: NA
V: TRBV2

CDR3: CASSLTQRGGYTF
DNA: TGCGCCAGCAGCTTGACACAGAGAGGGGGCTACACCTTC
J: TRBJ1-2
D: NA
size: NA
V: TRBV5-1

CDR3: CASSAWAPGGETQYF
DNA: TGTGCCAGCAGTGCCTGGGCGCCCGGGGGAGAGACCCAGTACTTC
J: TRBJ2-5
D: NA
size: once
V: TRBV6-1

CDR3: CASSPGQGNYGYTF
DNA: TGCGCCAGCAGCCCGGGTCAGGGCAACTATGGCTACACCTTC
J: TRBJ1-2
D: NA
size: NA
V: TRBV4-1

CDR3: CASSESGREYGYTF
DNA: TGTGCCAGCAGTGAATCTGGCAGGGAATATGGCTACACCTTC
J: TRBJ1-2
D: NA
size: NA
V: TRBV25-1

CDR3: CASSQRDRVPYNEQFF
DNA: TGCGCCAGCAGCCAACGGGACAGGGTCCCCTACAATGAGCAGTTCTTC
J: TRBJ2-1
D: TRBD1
size: NA
V: TRBV4-1

CDR3: CALEMDSSYNEQFF
DNA: TGTGCCCTTGAAATGGACAGTTCCTACAATGAGCAGTTCTTC
J: TRBJ2-1
D: NA
size: NA
V: TRBV6-1

CDR3: CASSGQGASYEQYF
DNA: TGTGCCAGCTCCGGACAGGGGGCCTCCTACGAGCAGTACTTC
J: TRBJ2-7
D: TRBD1
size: few
V: TRBV18

CDR3: CASSSSTGLREKLFF
DNA: TGTGCCAGCAGCTCCTCAACGGGGTTGCGTGAAAAACTGTTTTTT
J: TRBJ1-4
D: NA
size: NA
V: TRBV11-2

CDR3: CASRGGGASEDTQYF
DNA: TGTGCCAGTAGGGGCGGGGGGGCCTCGGAAGATACGCAGTATTTT
J: TRBJ2-3
D: TRBD2
size: NA
V: TRBV19

CDR3: CASSLASGVAGEKLFF
DNA: TGTGCCAGCAGCTTGGCTTCGGGGGTTGCCGGTGAAAAACTGTTTTTT
J: TRBJ1-4
D: NA
size: NA
V: TRBV5-4

CDR3: CASRSGQAIYEQYF
DNA: TGTGCCAGCAGGTCAGGACAGGCGATCTACGAGCAGTACTTC
J: TRBJ2-7
D: TRBD1
size: NA
V: TRBV7-2

CDR3: CASSQDGTFFYEQYF
DNA: TGTGCCAGCAGCCAAGACGGGACATTCTTCTACGAGCAGTACTTC
J: TRBJ2-7
D: NA
size: NA
V: TRBV14

CDR3: CASSQDTGRETQYF
DNA: TGCGCCAGCAGCCAAGACACAGGGCGGGAGACCCAGTACTTC
J: TRBJ2-5
D: NA
size: NA
V: TRBV4-1

CDR3: CASSESTGGPADTQYF
DNA: TGCGCCAGCAGTGAGTCAACGGGGGGGCCGGCAGATACGCAGTATTTT
J: TRBJ2-3
D: TRBD2
size: NA
V: TRBV10-1

CDR3: CSSTPGVWAEQFF
DNA: TGTTCCAGCACCCCCGGGGTTTGGGCAGAGCAGTTCTTC
J: TRBJ2-1
D: NA
size: NA
V: TRBV7-9

CDR3: CASSPLRGVVETQYF
DNA: TGCGCCAGCAGCCCCCTCCGGGGAGTAGTAGAGACCCAGTACTTC
J: TRBJ2-5
D: NA
size: NA
V: TRBV5-1

CDR3: CSAVRGLNTEAFF
DNA: TGCAGCGCCGTACGGGGATTGAACACTGAAGCTTTCTTT
J: TRBJ1-1
D: NA
size: NA
V: TRBV29-1

CDR3: CASTPSGTSNGEQYF
DNA: TGTGCCAGTACTCCCTCCGGGACTTCGAACGGGGAGCAGTACTTC
J: TRBJ2-7
D: NA
size: NA
V: TRBV25-1

CDR3: CASSMTGGNQPQHF
DNA: TGTGCCAGCAGCATGACAGGTGGGAATCAGCCCCAGCATTTT
J: TRBJ1-5
D: NA
size: NA
V: TRBV7-9

CDR3: CSARPLAGSYEQYF
DNA: TGCAGCGCCCGCCCGCTAGCGGGGTCCTACGAGCAGTACTTC
J: TRBJ2-7
D: TRBD2
size: few
V: TRBV29-1

CDR3: CAWLSTDTQYF
DNA: TGTGCCTGGCTAAGCACAGATACGCAGTATTTT
J: TRBJ2-3
D: NA
size: NA
V: TRBV30

CDR3: CASSSQGVGEKLFF
DNA: TGTGCCAGCAGCTCACAGGGGGTGGGTGAAAAACTGTTTTTT
J: TRBJ1-4
D: TRBD1
size: few
V: TRBV7-9

CDR3: CASSLISTDTQYF
DNA: TGTGCCAGCAGCTTAATCTCCACAGATACGCAGTATTTT
J: TRBJ2-3
D: NA
size: NA
V: TRBV7-3

CDR3: CASRGGGAANGYTF
DNA: TGTGCCAGCAGGGGGGGAGGGGCCGCGAATGGCTACACCTTC
J: TRBJ1-2
D: NA
size: NA
V: TRBV11-2

CDR3: CASSYRQRLAKNIQYF
DNA: TGTGCCAGCAGTTACCGTCAGAGGCTAGCCAAAAACATTCAGTACTTC
J: TRBJ2-4
D: NA
size: NA
V: TRBV6-7

CDR3: CASRPGTAEKLFF
DNA: TGTGCCAGTAGGCCCGGGACAGCAGAAAAACTGTTTTTT
J: TRBJ1-4
D: TRBD1
size: NA
V: TRBV19

CDR3: CASSEGTGGSNEQYF
DNA: TGTGCCAGCAGCGAAGGGACAGGGGGAAGCAACGAGCAGTACTTC
J: TRBJ2-7
D: TRBD1
size: NA
V: TRBV7-2

CDR3: CASRPQGSLTDTQYF
DNA: TGTGCCAGTAGACCACAGGGATCTCTGACAGATACGCAGTATTTT
J: TRBJ2-3
D: NA
size: NA
V: TRBV19

CDR3: CASGFYGRETQYF
DNA: TGTGCTAGTGGTTTTTACGGTCGGGAGACCCAGTACTTC
J: TRBJ2-5
D: NA
size: NA
V: TRBV12-5

CDR3: CASSELRIYEQYF
DNA: TGTGCCAGCAGTGAACTCAGAATCTACGAGCAGTACTTC
J: TRBJ2-7
D: NA
size: NA
V: TRBV6-1

CDR3: CASSLGRSYEQYF
DNA: TGCGCCAGCAGCTTGGGCCGGTCTTACGAGCAGTACTTC
J: TRBJ2-7
D: NA
size: NA
V: TRBV5-1

CDR3: CASSRGPVGNQPQHF
DNA: TGTGCCAGTAGTAGAGGGCCCGTGGGGAATCAGCCCCAGCATTTT
J: TRBJ1-5
D: NA
size: few
V: TRBV19

CDR3: CASSLDYDNEQFF
DNA: TGCGCCAGCAGCTTGGACTACGACAATGAGCAGTTCTTC
J: TRBJ2-1
D: NA
size: NA
V: TRBV5-1

CDR3: CASTRQGFIDEQYF
DNA: TGTGCCAGTACTCGACAGGGGTTTATTGACGAGCAGTACTTC
J: TRBJ2-7
D: TRBD1
size: NA
V: TRBV6-6

CDR3: CASSFGQGNPYGYTF
DNA: TGTGCCAGCAGTTTCGGACAGGGTAACCCCTATGGCTACACCTTC
J: TRBJ1-2
D: TRBD1
size: NA
V: TRBV6-5

CDR3: CASSSPGQGLLNQPQHF
DNA: TGTGCCAGCTCATCTCCGGGACAGGGACTCCTCAATCAGCCCCAGCATTTT
J: TRBJ1-5
D: TRBD1
size: NA
V: TRBV18

CDR3: CASSSYSGGGAANEQFF
DNA: TGTGCCAGCAGCTCGTACTCAGGCGGGGGGGCCGCTAATGAGCAGTTCTTC
J: TRBJ2-1
D: TRBD2
size: NA
V: TRBV27

CDR3: CASSETGFSYNEQFF
DNA: TGTGCCAGCAGCGAAACAGGATTCTCCTACAATGAGCAGTTCTTC
J: TRBJ2-1
D: NA
size: NA
V: TRBV7-6

CDR3: CASSQERGRNEQFF
DNA: TGTGCCAGCAGCCAAGAGAGAGGTCGGAATGAGCAGTTCTTC
J: TRBJ2-1
D: NA
size: NA
V: TRBV14

CDR3: CASSVGSGYGYTF
DNA: TGTGCCAGCAGCGTAGGATCAGGCTATGGCTACACCTTC
J: TRBJ1-2
D: NA
size: NA
V: TRBV9